Listed below are T cell receptor beta chains from one sample, sequenced in a study of identical twins. Each CDR3 protein gets one entry after TCRdb re-called the 5' RACE reads with MiXCR. The table lists roughly 1.6 million distinct CDR3 sequences, about 31% of them singletons. Material for sequencing was cord blood. Receptors originate from a newborn girl in good health. Both conserved end residues are trimmed from each CDR3.

j_gene,v_gene,CDR3aa
TRBJ1-1,TRBV7-9,ASSLPGGSAEAF
TRBJ2-7,TRBV13,ASSFRRLAGGPSYEQY
TRBJ2-1,TRBV5-5,ASRREGPGRLHNEQF
TRBJ2-7,TRBV3-1,ASSQDWTSGSYEQY
TRBJ2-1,TRBV30,AWSAFASNEQF
TRBJ2-3,TRBV20-1,SARGPRRLRTDTQY
TRBJ2-3,TRBV10-3,AISESKLAVTDTQY
TRBJ2-5,TRBV20-1,SARTRSMETQY
TRBJ2-7,TRBV10-3,AISESGTDYEQY
TRBJ1-2,TRBV28,ASSGQRIYGYT
TRBJ2-7,TRBV3-1,ASSRLTVSSYEQY
TRBJ1-5,TRBV2,ASYPGERDQPQH
TRBJ2-3,TRBV5-6,ASSWWRDTQY
TRBJ1-5,TRBV7-7,ASSSHLGQPQH
TRBJ2-7,TRBV14,ASSQVGTAYEQY
TRBJ1-2,TRBV27,ASSLVAKSGYT
TRBJ2-7,TRBV4-2,ASSQDRASDEQY
TRBJ2-5,TRBV29-1,SVDTSGTHNEQY
TRBJ1-4,TRBV20-1,SARLITTNEKLF
TRBJ2-1,TRBV7-9,ASSLDWTRPYNEQF
NA,TRBV20-1,SARRTGKGEQY
TRBJ1-5,TRBV9,ASSVDSSNQPQH
TRBJ2-3,TRBV6-5,ASSYSAGTGGKTDTQY
TRBJ2-1,TRBV24-1,ATSDSWGLDNEQF
TRBJ2-1,TRBV15,ATSRDLRGAPYNEQF
TRBJ2-7,TRBV3-1,ASSPTSGRNEQY
TRBJ1-1,TRBV29-1,SVSVGGGTAEAF
TRBJ2-3,TRBV10-3,AISERVGAGGADTQY
TRBJ2-1,TRBV4-1,ASSRGLLGGHIGNEQF
TRBJ2-5,TRBV5-4,ASSLGVGQETQY
TRBJ1-2,TRBV19,AVLTGDGYT
TRBJ2-7,TRBV7-9,ASSLEEGSPYEQY
TRBJ2-1,TRBV14,ASSQESREWGPYNEQF
TRBJ2-4,TRBV4-2,ASSQDGAGAKNIQY
TRBJ2-7,TRBV29-1,SVEGTSGASYEQY
TRBJ1-6,TRBV5-1,ASSLEPGRRIPLH
TRBJ2-5,TRBV2,ASAGQSAY
TRBJ2-7,TRBV29-1,SVRRTSGNEQY
TRBJ2-3,TRBV24-1,ATSDYGGTDTQY
TRBJ1-2,TRBV10-2,ASSDGASVNYGYT
TRBJ1-1,TRBV20-1,SARVGGPNTEAF
TRBJ1-4,TRBV7-9,ASSSYRGQGDEKLF
TRBJ1-2,TRBV20-1,SASRYGVGPYYGYT
TRBJ1-5,TRBV21-1,ACKRGWNQPQH
TRBJ2-3,TRBV25-1,ASSPDLATQY
TRBJ2-4,TRBV7-9,ASSHSPGSDIQY
TRBJ1-2,TRBV20-1,SARGDRGLNYGYT
TRBJ1-3,TRBV20-1,SAGDSKGTIY
TRBJ2-3,TRBV7-6,ASNKASGGDTDTQY
TRBJ1-1,TRBV7-9,ASSLGRTVLRNTEAF
TRBJ1-6,TRBV5-1,ASSLDDGRNSPLH
TRBJ1-5,TRBV29-1,SAAENSNQPQH
TRBJ1-2,TRBV27,ASSLMRGRSDYGYT
TRBJ2-3,TRBV24-1,ATSGSTNTQY